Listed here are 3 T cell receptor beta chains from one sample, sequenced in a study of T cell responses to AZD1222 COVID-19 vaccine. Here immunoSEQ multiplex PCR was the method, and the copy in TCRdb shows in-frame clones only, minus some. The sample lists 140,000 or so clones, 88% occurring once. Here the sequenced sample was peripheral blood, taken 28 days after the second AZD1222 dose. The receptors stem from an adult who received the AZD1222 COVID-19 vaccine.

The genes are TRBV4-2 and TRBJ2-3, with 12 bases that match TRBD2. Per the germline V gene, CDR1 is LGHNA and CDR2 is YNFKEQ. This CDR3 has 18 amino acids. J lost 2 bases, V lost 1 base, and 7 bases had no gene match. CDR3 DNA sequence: TGTGCCAGCAGCCAAGCCCTAGGACTAGCGGGGACCACAGATACGCAGTATTTT. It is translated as CASSQALGLAGTTDTQYF.

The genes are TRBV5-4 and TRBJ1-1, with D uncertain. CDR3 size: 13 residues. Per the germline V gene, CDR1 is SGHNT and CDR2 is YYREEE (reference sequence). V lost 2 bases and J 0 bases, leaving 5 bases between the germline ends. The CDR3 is CASSLDVNTEAFF. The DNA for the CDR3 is TGTGCCAGCAGCTTAGACGTGAACACTGAAGCTTTCTTT.

DNA for the CDR3: TGTGCCAGCAGTGCTAGCGGGGTGTCCTACGAGCAGTACTTC. Translation: CASSASGVSYEQYF. V gene TRBV28 combines with J gene TRBJ2-7, with 9 nucleotides matching TRBD2. The CDR3 is made up of 14 amino acids. The trim removed 5 bases at V and 1 base at J, leaving 3 bases unmatched. The V gene's germline CDR1 is MDHEN and CDR2 SYDVKM.